The next 22 T cell receptor beta chains were all read from a single sample in a study of regulatory T cells in long-lasting Graves disease. Time point specified: persistent/refractory GD, antithyroid drugs over 5 years with positive TRAb. Following extraction of RNA from PBMCs, that RNA was used to make the TCR library. iRepertoire HTBI primers and Arm-PCR of CDR3 regions built TCR beta libraries. TCRdb reanalysed the multiplex PCR reads using MiXCR and keeps one entry per CDR3 protein. The sample includes 400,000 to 500,000 distinct CDR3 sequences, less than 25% of them seen just once. This specimen consisted of peripheral blood mononuclear cells (PBMCs), obtained when the disease was refractory, from a patient treated with antithyroid drugs. The receptor source for this set is a female donor with Graves disease.

This clonotype was recorded at least ten times. The CDR3 loop reads CASSLSSYNSPLHF. The CDR3, as DNA: TGTGCCAGCAGCCTTAGCTCCTATAATTCACCCCTCCACTTT. The chain joins TRBV7-3 to TRBJ1-6, with D hard to call. V lost 5 bases and J lost 0, with 5 bases in between. This CDR3 is 14 amino acids long. Germline values: CDR1 SGHTA, CDR2 FQGTGA.

The chain employs TRBV6-1 and TRBJ2-5; D possibly uses TRBD1 or TRBD2 (5 bases each). The CDR3 spans 14 residues. Germline-derived CDR1 and CDR2 are MNHNS and SASEGT. The V end was cut by 6 bases, the J end by 1 base, with 12 bases between. CDR3 protein: CASRRDPVQETQYF. CDR3 nucleotides: TGTGCCAGCAGGAGGGACCCCGTCCAAGAGACCCAGTACTTC.

This clonotype appeared many times. The DNA for the CDR3 is TGTGCCAGCAGCTTAGTTGGGACAGGGGATTTGCAGCCCCAGCATTTT. Amino acids: CASSLVGTGDLQPQHF. This chain links TRBV7-2 with TRBJ1-5; 10 nucleotides agree with TRBD1. Unmatched junction bases numbered 7, after V lost 1 base and J lost 7 bases. Germline CDR1 SGHTA, CDR2 FQGNSA. The CDR3 extends over 16 amino acids. Full variable domain (rest looked up from reference TRBV7-2 and TRBJ1-5): GAGVSQSPSNKVTEKGKDVELRCDPISGHTALYWYRQSLGQGLEFLIYFQGNSAPDKSGLPSDRFSAERTGGSVSTLTIQRTQQEDSAVYLCASSLVGTGDLQPQHFGDGTRLSIL.

This clonotype was seen repeatedly, ten times or more. V usage is TRBV6-5 and J usage is TRBJ2-7; D unclear. The CDR3 contains 12 residues. V was trimmed by 0 bases and J by 6 bases, leaving 6 bases between them. The germline gives CDR1 MNHEY, CDR2 SVGAGI. DNA of the CDR3: TGTGCCAGCAGTTACTCGAGATCCGAGCAGTACTTC. It yields the protein CASSYSRSEQYF.

This clonotype appeared a few times. The chain uses TRBV10-3 and TRBJ2-2, with 8 bases fitting TRBD1. The V gene's germline CDR1 is ENHRY and CDR2 SYGVKD. This CDR3 is 15 amino acids long. J was trimmed by 2 bases and V by 7 bases; bases with no gene match: 6. The chain's CDR3 is CAITPGQVNTGELFF. The CDR3 DNA sequence: TGTGCCATCACCCCGGGACAGGTTAACACCGGGGAGCTGTTTTTT.

In the case of this clonotype: Compared with germline, one end of the junction differs, possibly owing to a read error. V gene TRBV6-1 combines with J gene TRBJ1-1; no definite D call. The germline V gene has CDR1 MNHNS and CDR2 SASEGT. CDR3 length: 13 amino acids. As DNA, the CDR3 is TGTGCCAGCAGATCCGCGGAAAACACTGGAGCTTTCTTT. This translates into CASRSAENTGAFF.

This clonotype was observed many times. V gene TRBV24-1 combines with J gene TRBJ1-5; TRBD1 is a possible D gene (6 bases). This CDR3 spans 18 amino acids. CDR1 is KGHDR, CDR2 SFDVKD, per germline. V dropped 2 bases and J dropped 6 bases, with 22 bases sitting between them. The CDR3 protein is CATSDSLLASQGGQPQHF. Written as DNA, the CDR3 is TGTGCCACCAGTGATTCCCTGTTGGCGTCACAGGGAGGTCAGCCCCAGCATTTT.

This sequence joins TRBV20-1 and TRBJ2-7, with D perhaps matching TRBD1 (5 bases). The ends were cut back, 1 base at V and 2 bases at J, with 9 bases in the middle. Per the germline V gene, CDR1 is DFQATT and CDR2 is SNEGSKA (reference sequence). This CDR3 is built from 13 residues. The CDR3 here is CSARALGPYEQYF. CDR3 sequence (DNA): TGCAGTGCTAGAGCTCTGGGGCCCTACGAGCAGTACTTC.

At least ten counts were recorded for this clonotype. This chain uses TRBV12-3 or TRBV12-4 with TRBJ1-4; no clear D gene. The CDR3 is made up of 14 amino acids. Trimming shortened V by 8 bases and J by 6 bases, and 16 bases separated the two germline ends. The CDR3 sequence: CASGTGMVDEKLFF. In DNA, the CDR3 is TGTGCCAGCGGCACGGGGATGGTTGATGAAAAACTGTTTTTT.

The chain links TRBV19 to TRBJ2-7, with a possible D match to TRBD1 (6 bases). With 4 bases removed from V and 7 bases from J, the gap between germline ends came to 23 bases. Germline-derived CDR1 and CDR2 are LNHDA and SQIVND (reference sequence). CDR3 size: 16 residues. This CDR3 reads CASSTPLVQGMGEQYF. CDR3 sequence (DNA): TGTGCCAGTAGTACTCCCCTGGTTCAGGGGATGGGAGAGCAGTACTTC.

The rearrangement joins TRBV5-1 to TRBJ2-7, with D possibly TRBD2 on 6 matching bases. This CDR3 spans 14 amino acids. The V end was cut by 3 bases, the J end by 2 bases, with 12 bases between. Germline assignment: CDR1 SGHRS and CDR2 YFSETQ. The CDR3 sequence: CASSSRDFPYEQYF. The CDR3 nucleotides are TGCGCCAGCAGCTCCCGGGACTTCCCCTACGAGCAGTACTTC. The variable domain in full, with the rest retrieved from reference TRBV5-1 and TRBJ2-7, is KAGVTQTPRYLIKTRGQQVTLSCSPISGHRSVSWYQQTPGQGLQFLFEYFSETQRNKGNFPGRFSGRQFSNSRSEMNVSTLELGDSALYLCASSSRDFPYEQYFGPGTRLTVT.

In its sample, this clonotype was seen a few times. This chain connects TRBV5-5 to TRBJ2-5; D uncertain. The CDR3 totals 14 residues. Trimming cost V 3 bases and J 4 bases, with 13 bases left between them. Germline CDR1 SGHKS, CDR2 YYEKEE (reference sequence). Here the CDR3 reads CASSSAPVGETQYF. The CDR3, as DNA: TGTGCCAGCAGCTCTGCCCCGGTCGGAGAGACCCAGTACTTC.

At least ten counts were recorded for this clonotype. The V gene is TRBV29-1, the J gene TRBJ2-2; 11 positions agree with TRBD2. The CDR3 loop spans 13 amino acids. Germline V gene lookup returns CDR1 SQVTM and CDR2 ANQGSEA. V was pared by 6 bases and J by 5 bases, with 2 bases of the junction left unmatched. CDR3 amino acids: CSVGTSGTGELFF. The CDR3 region has the DNA TGCAGCGTGGGGACTAGCGGAACCGGGGAGCTGTTTTTT.

The rearrangement uses TRBV5-1 and TRBJ2-1, with 13 bases fitting TRBD2. CDR1 is SGHRS and CDR2 is YFSETQ in the germline V gene. With V trimmed by 4 bases and J by 7 bases, 5 bases remained unmatched. This CDR3 spans 15 amino acids. The DNA of the CDR3 is TGCGCCAGCAGCAGGGGACTAGCGGGACCGAATGAGCAGTTCTTC. It translates to CASSRGLAGPNEQFF.

This rearrangement joins TRBV20-1 to TRBJ2-2; TRBD2 matches at 7 bases. The CDR3 totals 16 residues. V shed 6 bases, J shed 7 bases, and the junction held 17 bases outside the gene matches. Per the germline V gene, CDR1 is DFQATT and CDR2 is SNEGSKA (reference sequence). For the CDR3, the DNA is TGCAGTGCCATGGGGGGGAGCCAGCGGGTGGGCGGGGAGCTGTTTTTT. This encodes CSAMGGSQRVGGELFF.

Here the CDR3 DNA reads TGTGCCAGCCGGCCAGGGTCCGCCTACGAGCAGTACTTC. Translating gives CASRPGSAYEQYF. The chain is built from TRBV6-1 and TRBJ2-7; a possible D gene is TRBD1 (5 bases). Trimming shortened V by 8 bases and J by 2 bases, and 13 bases separated the two germline ends. CDR1 MNHNS and CDR2 SASEGT come from the germline V gene. The CDR3 is 13 residues long.

As to this clonotype: A read error is possible here, since a much larger clone lies one base away. The chain is built from TRBV12-3 or TRBV12-4 and TRBJ1-5; 10 positions match TRBD1. This CDR3 region has 15 residues. The CDR3 DNA follows: TGTGCCAGCAGTTTTTTGACAGGGGGCAATCAGCTCCAGCATTTT. This encodes CASSFLTGGNQLQHF.

This clonotype has just a few counts. This rearrangement joins TRBV7-3 to TRBJ1-2; the match to TRBD1 covers 8 bases. Per the germline V gene, CDR1 is SGHTA and CDR2 is FQGTGA. With V trimmed by 5 bases and J by 9 bases, 8 bases remained unmatched. The CDR3 spans 13 residues. The CDR3 DNA follows: TGTGCCAGCAGCCCGGGACAGGCTATTAGCTACACCTTC. Encoded protein: CASSPGQAISYTF.

V is TRBV4-2 and J is TRBJ1-2, with a possible D match to TRBD1 (5 bases). The CDR3 has 21 residues. Germline values: CDR1 LGHNA, CDR2 YNFKEQ. Trimming pared 0 bases from V and 0 bases from J, leaving 26 bases between. The CDR3: CASSQDIGGFGPSASNYGYTF. For the CDR3, the DNA is TGTGCCAGCAGCCAAGATATTGGGGGGTTCGGGCCAAGCGCCTCTAACTATGGCTACACCTTC.

This clonotype was seen ten or more times. The DNA of the CDR3 is TGTGCCACCAGTGAGGGAGGCAACATCTACGAGCAGTACTTC. It yields the protein CATSEGGNIYEQYF. This chain links TRBV24-1 with TRBJ2-7; possible D gene TRBD2, 6 bases. The V gene's germline CDR1 is KGHDR and CDR2 SFDVKD. With 4 bases removed from V and 3 bases from J, the gap between germline ends came to 12 bases. CDR3 length: 14 residues.

This clonotype was found many times. V is TRBV2 and J is TRBJ1-4; TRBD1 might be the D (5 bases). There are 14 residues in the CDR3. CDR1 SNHLY and CDR2 FYNNEI come from the germline V gene. V shed 6 bases and J shed 0 bases, with 8 bases lying between them. The CDR3 protein is CASRRGSTNEKLFF. As DNA, the CDR3 is TGTGCCAGCAGGCGGGGGTCAACTAATGAAAAACTGTTTTTT.

This clonotype has more than one count but fewer than ten. CDR3 nucleotide sequence: TGTGCCAGCAGCCAATTTTGGACCCTCAGCTACGAGCAGTACTTC. Protein: CASSQFWTLSYEQYF. The chain uses TRBV3-1 and TRBJ2-7, with D unclear. Trimming pared 2 bases from V and 3 bases from J, leaving 14 bases between. Germline V lookup: CDR1 LGHDT, CDR2 YNNKEL (reference sequence). The CDR3 consists of 15 residues.